These T cell receptor beta chains were read from a single sample in a study of blood T cell repertoires in COVID-19. The assay was immunoSEQ multiplex PCR, and TCRdb's table has in-frame clones only and misses some. The sample records approximately 170,000 clones, around four fifths being singletons. Material: peripheral blood. These receptors were obtained from a woman older than 75 with COVID-19, enrolled during active disease. Both conserved end residues are part of each CDR3. Some rows mark clone size as missing; the rest say once, few, many or name a class of expanded clone.

v_call,j_call,clone_size,cdr3_aa
TRBV7-3,TRBJ1-1,NA,CASSQGTGSNTEAFF
TRBV9,TRBJ1-2,NA,CASSNTGTGGNYGYTF
TRBV10-3,TRBJ1-3,NA,CAISDYSGNTIYF
TRBV19,TRBJ2-5,NA,CASSIGGTGGQETQYF
TRBV6-5,TRBJ2-7,NA,CASSFAGFTYEQYF
TRBV10-3,TRBJ2-7,few,CAISEHYEQYF
TRBV6-5,TRBJ2-6,NA,CASSKIRSGANVLTF
TRBV21-1,TRBJ1-5,few,CASSVDSSNQPQHF
TRBV5-4,TRBJ2-7,NA,CASRQDRGRYYEQYF
TRBV11-1,TRBJ1-1,NA,CASSFAPGNTEAFF
TRBV28,TRBJ1-3,NA,CASSLSYRGNTIYF
TRBV7-2,TRBJ2-3,NA,CASSFRDTTDTQYF
TRBV5-1,TRBJ1-1,NA,CASSQDRAGTEAFF
TRBV3-1/TRBV3-2,TRBJ2-7,NA,CASSQMGQGGGSTYF
TRBV3-1/TRBV3-2,TRBJ1-6,NA,CASSQQSVTNSPLHF
TRBV6-1,TRBJ2-7,few,CASSESGYEQYF
TRBV7-8,TRBJ1-5,NA,CASSQQYSQPQHF
TRBV5-4,TRBJ2-2,NA,CASSLQGYTGELFF
TRBV5-1,TRBJ1-6,NA,CASSFNRGLDNSPLHF
TRBV19,TRBJ1-5,NA,CASSERRPGPQHF
TRBV15,TRBJ2-3,NA,CATSRDWGRNTDTQYF
TRBV5-3,TRBJ2-3,NA,CARSFTGQAHPMGTDTQYF
TRBV10-3,TRBJ1-1,NA,CAISEFQKNTEAFF
TRBV3-1/TRBV3-2,TRBJ2-3,NA,CASSQAAGGTDTQYF
TRBV18,TRBJ2-7,NA,CASSPGTSGNYEQYF
TRBV4-1,TRBJ2-2,NA,CASSLVGGNTGELFF
TRBV3-1/TRBV3-2,TRBJ2-7,NA,CASSQEMETGKYEQYF
TRBV14,TRBJ2-3,NA,CASSKSRGASTDTQYF
TRBV19,TRBJ1-4,NA,CASSISRITDEKLFF
TRBV7-9,TRBJ1-5,NA,CASSQQGDQPQHF
TRBV9,TRBJ2-1,NA,CASSVTSVRDEQFF
TRBV6-1,TRBJ2-1,NA,CASSEQVRNNEQFF
TRBV20-1,TRBJ1-1,NA,CSAHRGPEAFF
TRBV7-2,TRBJ2-7,NA,CASSLAYRGEQYF
TRBV6-1,TRBJ1-5,NA,CASSATLRDIKPRSNQPQHF
TRBV20-1,TRBJ1-2,NA,CSASDWTGRGLDGYTF
TRBV5-4,TRBJ2-2,NA,CASSSAGTNTGELFF
TRBV4-1,TRBJ1-3,few,CASSQGILQGSGNTIYF
TRBV5-5,TRBJ2-3,NA,CASSQIGVADTQYF
TRBV3-1/TRBV3-2,TRBJ2-1,once,CASSQGGSGGSYNEQFF
TRBV21-1,TRBJ2-3,NA,CASSKEPVRPDTQYF
TRBV24-1,TRBJ2-3,NA,CATSAADTQYF
TRBV27,TRBJ1-3,NA,CASSRTGPPGNTIYF
TRBV4-1,TRBJ2-7,NA,CASSLGLDSSYEQYF
TRBV10-1,TRBJ2-3,NA,CASSESGALTDTQYF
TRBV28,TRBJ2-7,few,CASNSGFYEQYF
TRBV27,TRBJ1-6,NA,CASRRTGTNSPLHF
TRBV12-3/TRBV12-4,TRBJ1-2,NA,CASRKTGEYGYTF
TRBV29-1,TRBJ1-3,NA,CSVEGSKADSGNTIYF
TRBV7-9,TRBJ1-2,NA,CASSPVGEGYRYTF
TRBV5-1,TRBJ1-5,NA,CASSPTGNSNQPQHF
TRBV12-5,TRBJ2-3,NA,CASGSGLAGRDTQYF
TRBV28,TRBJ1-5,NA,CASRNPGGLSNQPQHF
TRBV11-2,TRBJ1-2,NA,CASSFGDRGYGYTF
TRBV13,TRBJ2-3,NA,CASSLGLTGDTQYF
TRBV5-8,TRBJ1-2,NA,CASSPQGGYGYTF
TRBV5-1,TRBJ2-2,NA,CASSLDPGTKTRELFF
TRBV3-1/TRBV3-2,TRBJ2-2,few,CASSSGLYTGELFF
TRBV7-9,TRBJ1-1,NA,CASRPQGLNTEAFF
TRBV28,TRBJ1-6,NA,CASSLSGSPLHF